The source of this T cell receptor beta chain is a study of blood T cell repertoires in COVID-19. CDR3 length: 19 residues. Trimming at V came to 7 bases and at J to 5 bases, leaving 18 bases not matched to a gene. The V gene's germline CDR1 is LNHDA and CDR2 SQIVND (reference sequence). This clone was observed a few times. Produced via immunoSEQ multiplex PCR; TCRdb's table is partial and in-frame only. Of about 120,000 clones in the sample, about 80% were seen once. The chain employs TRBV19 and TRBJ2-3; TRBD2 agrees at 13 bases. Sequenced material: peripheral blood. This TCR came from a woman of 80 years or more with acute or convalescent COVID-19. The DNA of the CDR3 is TGTGCCAGTAACACCCCTGGGAGGACTAGCGGGAGAAATCGAGATACGCAGTATTTT. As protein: CASNTPGRTSGRNRDTQYF.